This entry features one T cell receptor (beta chain) sequence. The CDR3 is 12 residues long. The germline V gene has CDR1 SGHAT and CDR2 FQNNGV. TCRdb reprocessed the 5' RACE reads and keeps a single row for each CDR3 protein, giving no DNA. The sample holds 310,000 or so distinct CDR3 sequences. The sample is drawn from a study of monozygotic twins with inflammatory bowel disease. This clonotype was obtained from a human donor with ulcerative colitis or Crohn's disease, or a healthy co-twin of an affected twin (not recorded which). Material: blood. The rearrangement uses TRBV11-2 and TRBJ2-7. CDR3 region: CASSLVTREQYF.